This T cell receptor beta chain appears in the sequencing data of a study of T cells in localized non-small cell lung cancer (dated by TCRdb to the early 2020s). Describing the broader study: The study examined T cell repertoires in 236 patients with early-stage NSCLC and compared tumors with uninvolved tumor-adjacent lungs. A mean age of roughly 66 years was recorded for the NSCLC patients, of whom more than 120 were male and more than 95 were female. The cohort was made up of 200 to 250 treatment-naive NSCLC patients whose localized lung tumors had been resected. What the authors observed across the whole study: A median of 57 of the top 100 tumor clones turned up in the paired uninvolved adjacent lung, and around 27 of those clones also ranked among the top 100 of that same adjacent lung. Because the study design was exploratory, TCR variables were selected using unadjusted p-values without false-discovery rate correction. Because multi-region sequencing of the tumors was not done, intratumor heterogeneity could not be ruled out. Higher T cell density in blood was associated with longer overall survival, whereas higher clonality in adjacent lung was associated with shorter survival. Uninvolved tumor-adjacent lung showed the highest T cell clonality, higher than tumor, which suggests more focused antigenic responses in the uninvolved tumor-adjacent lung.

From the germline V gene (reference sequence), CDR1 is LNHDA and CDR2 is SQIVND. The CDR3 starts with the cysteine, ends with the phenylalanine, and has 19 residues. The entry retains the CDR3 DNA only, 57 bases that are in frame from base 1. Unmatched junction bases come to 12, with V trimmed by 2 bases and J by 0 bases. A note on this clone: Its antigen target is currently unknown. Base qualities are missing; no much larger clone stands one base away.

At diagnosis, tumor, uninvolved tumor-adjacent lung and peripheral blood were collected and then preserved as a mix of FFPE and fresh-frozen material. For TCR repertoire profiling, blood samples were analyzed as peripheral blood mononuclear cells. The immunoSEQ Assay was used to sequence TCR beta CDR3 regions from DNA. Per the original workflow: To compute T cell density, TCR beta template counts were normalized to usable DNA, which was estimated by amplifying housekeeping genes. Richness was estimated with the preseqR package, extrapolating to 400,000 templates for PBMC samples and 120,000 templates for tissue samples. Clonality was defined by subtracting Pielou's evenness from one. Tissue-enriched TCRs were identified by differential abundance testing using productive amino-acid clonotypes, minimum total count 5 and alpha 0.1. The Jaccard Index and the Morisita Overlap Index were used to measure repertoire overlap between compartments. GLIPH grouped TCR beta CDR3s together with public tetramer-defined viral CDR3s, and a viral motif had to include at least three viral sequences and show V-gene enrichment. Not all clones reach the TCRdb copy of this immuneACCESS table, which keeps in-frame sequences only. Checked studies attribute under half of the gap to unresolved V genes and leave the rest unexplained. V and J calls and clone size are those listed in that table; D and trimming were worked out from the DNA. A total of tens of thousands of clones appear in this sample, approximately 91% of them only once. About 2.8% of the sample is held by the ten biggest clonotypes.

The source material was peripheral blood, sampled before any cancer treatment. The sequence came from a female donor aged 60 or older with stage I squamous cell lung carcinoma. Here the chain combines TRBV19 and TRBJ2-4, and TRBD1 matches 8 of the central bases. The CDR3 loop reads CASSIRDVGQALAKNIQYF. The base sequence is TGTGCCAGTAGTATAAGGGACGTGGGACAGGCCCTAGCCAAAAACATTCAGTACTTC.